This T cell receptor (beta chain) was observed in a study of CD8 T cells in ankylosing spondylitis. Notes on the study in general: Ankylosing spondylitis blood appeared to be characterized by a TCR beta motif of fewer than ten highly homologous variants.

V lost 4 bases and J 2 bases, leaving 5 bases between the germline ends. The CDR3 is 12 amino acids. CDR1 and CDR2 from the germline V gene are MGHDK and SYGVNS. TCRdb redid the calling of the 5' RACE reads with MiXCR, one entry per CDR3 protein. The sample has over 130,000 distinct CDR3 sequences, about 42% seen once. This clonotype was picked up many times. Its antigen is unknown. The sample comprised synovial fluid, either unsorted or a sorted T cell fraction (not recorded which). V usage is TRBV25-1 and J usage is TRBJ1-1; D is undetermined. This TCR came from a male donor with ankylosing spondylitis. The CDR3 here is CASSGQNTEAFF. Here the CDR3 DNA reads TGTGCCAGCAGTGGACAAAACACTGAAGCTTTCTTT.